These 26 T cell receptor beta chains share one sample of origin, sequenced in a study of neurological immune-mediated disorders. TCRdb redid the calling of the 5' RACE reads with MiXCR, one entry per CDR3 protein. The sample carries under 80,000 distinct CDR3 sequences, 4% to 6% recorded once. What was sequenced was PBMCs. The receptors here all came from a woman aged 25 to 39 with multiple sclerosis.

The V call is TRBV5-1, the J call TRBJ1-6, with TRBD1 as a possible D gene (6 bases). This CDR3 contains 16 residues. The germline V gene has CDR1 SGHRS and CDR2 YFSETQ. V was clipped by 0 bases and J by 4 bases, with 11 bases between them. CDR3 loop: CASSLAGAQYNSPLHF. CDR3 coding DNA: TGCGCCAGCAGCTTGGCAGGGGCCCAATATAATTCACCCCTCCACTTT. The variable domain in full, with the rest retrieved from reference TRBV5-1 and TRBJ1-6, is KAGVTQTPRYLIKTRGQQVTLSCSPISGHRSVSWYQQTPGQGLQFLFEYFSETQRNKGNFPGRFSGRQFSNSRSEMNVSTLELGDSALYLCASSLAGAQYNSPLHFGNGTRLTVT.

This clonotype was observed many times. The J gene is TRBJ1-4, the V gene TRBV25-1, with a tentative D call TRBD1 (5 bases). CDR1 is MGHDK and CDR2 is SYGVNS in the germline V gene. The CDR3 covers 14 residues. V gave up 8 bases and J gave up 4 bases, with 14 bases separating them. CDR3 amino acids: CASGNRDGNEKLFF. The CDR3 nucleotides are TGTGCCAGCGGAAACCGGGACGGTAATGAAAAACTGTTTTTT.

This clonotype was seen at least ten times. The chain joins TRBV5-5 to TRBJ2-6, with D perhaps matching TRBD2 (5 bases). CDR1 and CDR2 (germline): SGHKS, YYEKEE (reference sequence). The CDR3 has 16 amino acids. Trimming cost V 1 base and J 2 bases, with 10 bases left between them. The CDR3 here is CASSLRGGAGANVLTF. The CDR3 DNA reads TGTGCCAGCAGCTTGCGGGGTGGTGCTGGGGCCAACGTCCTGACTTTC.

V and J are TRBV12-3 or TRBV12-4 and TRBJ2-7; D possibly corresponds to TRBD2 (5 bases). The CDR3 spans 13 residues. V was cut by 2 bases and J by 3 bases, with 8 bases left in between. CDR3 sequence (DNA): TGTGCCAGCAGTTTATTACGGGGCTACGAGCAGTACTTC. It is translated as CASSLLRGYEQYF.

A few counts support this clonotype. The chain recombines TRBV14 with TRBJ1-6; D remains ambiguous. The CDR3 consists of 15 residues. Per the germline V gene, CDR1 is SGHDN and CDR2 is FVKESK. The ends were cut back, 3 bases at V and 7 bases at J, with 13 bases in the middle. In nucleotides, the CDR3 is TGTGCCAGCAGCCAGGGAGGATTCGGCAATTCACCCCTCCACTTT. This gives the protein CASSQGGFGNSPLHF.

Concerning this clonotype: This may arise from a read error, as a much more abundant clone is one base away. This CDR3 is CAGSGGFDSPLNF. CDR3 bases: TGTGCCGGCAGTGGTGGGTTTGATTCACCCCTCAACTTT. V and J are TRBV12-3 or TRBV12-4 and TRBJ1-6; D not certain. This CDR3 region has 13 residues.

This clonotype appeared many times. The chain uses TRBV20-1 and TRBJ2-3, with 12 positions matching TRBD2. V shed 2 bases, J shed 11 bases, and the junction held 5 bases outside the gene matches. Germline CDR1 reads DFQATT; CDR2 reads SNEGSKA (reference sequence). The CDR3 has 13 residues. CDR3 nucleotide sequence: TGCAGTGCTAGATGGCTAGCGGGGGGGGTGCAGTATTTT. Its protein is CSARWLAGGVQYF.

The chain links TRBV20-1 to TRBJ2-5, with D possibly being TRBD1 or TRBD2 (5 bases each). Per germline, CDR1 DFQATT and CDR2 SNEGSKA (reference sequence). There are 16 residues in the CDR3. V shed 1 base and J shed 0 bases, with 15 bases lying between them. CDR3 coding DNA: TGCAGTGCTAGAGCGGAAGGGACCTCGTACCAAGAGACCCAGTACTTC. Its translation: CSARAEGTSYQETQYF.

This clonotype was detected many times. The chain couples TRBV7-9 to TRBJ2-5; D gene unclear. V lost 3 bases and J lost 3, with 5 bases in between. This CDR3 has 12 residues. Germline assignment: CDR1 SEHNR and CDR2 FQNEAQ (reference sequence). Here the CDR3 DNA reads TGTGCCAGCAGCTTCCCCGAAGAGACCCAGTACTTC. Translated: CASSFPEETQYF.

This clonotype was picked up many times. Relative to the germline gene, one junction end is altered; a read error may explain this. CDR3 coding DNA: TGTGCCACCAGCACGGACCAGGAGACCCAGTACTTC. Amino acid sequence: CATSTDQETQYF. The chain employs TRBV15 and TRBJ2-5; no firm D call. The CDR3 runs to 12 residues. The germline gives CDR1 LNHNV, CDR2 YYDKDF (reference sequence).

Ten or more counts support this clonotype. At one boundary the junction diverges from the germline segment, which might be a read error. This chain links TRBV5-1 with TRBJ1-2, with TRBD1 matching over 7 bases. Per the germline V gene, CDR1 is SGHRS and CDR2 is YFSETQ. The CDR3 contains 15 residues. As DNA, the CDR3 is TGCGCCAGCAGCCCCGGGGACAGATCCGCCAAGAATGACGCCTTC. It yields the protein CASSPGDRSAKNDAF.

This clonotype was picked up many times. The rearrangement joins TRBV2 to TRBJ2-3; 9 bases align to TRBD1. CDR1 and CDR2 (germline): SNHLY, FYNNEI. V gave up 7 bases and J gave up 1 base; unmatched junction bases: 3. There are 14 residues in the CDR3. The CDR3 spells CASTRDRGTDTQYF. As DNA, the CDR3 is TGTGCCAGCACTCGGGACAGGGGCACAGATACGCAGTATTTT.

In its sample, this clonotype was seen many times. The chain combines TRBV5-1 with TRBJ2-2; D is perhaps TRBD1 (5 bases). CDR1 and CDR2 from the germline V gene are SGHRS and YFSETQ. The germline V and J ends were trimmed by 2 bases and 0 bases, with 8 bases remaining between them. This CDR3 region has 15 residues. The CDR3 spells CASSFQGSNTGELFF. The CDR3 DNA sequence: TGCGCCAGCAGCTTTCAGGGATCGAACACCGGGGAGCTGTTTTTT.

This clonotype was seen repeatedly, ten times or more. The chain links TRBV6-1 to TRBJ1-1; no clear D gene. This CDR3 comprises 9 residues. The V and J ends lost 8 bases and 7 bases respectively, with 5 bases between them. Germline V gene sequence: CDR1 MNHNS, CDR2 SASEGT. The CDR3 bases are TGTGCCAGCTTTGGTGAAGCTTTCTTT. Translated: CASFGEAFF.

This clonotype occurred many times. One junction end disagrees with the germline gene, perhaps due to a read error. The rearrangement links TRBV20-1 to TRBJ1-6; perhaps TRBD1 as D (5 bases). CDR3 length equals 13 residues. CDR1 is DFQATT, CDR2 SNEGSKA, per germline (reference sequence). The CDR3 loop is CSAPGGGNSPLNF. The DNA for the CDR3 is TGCAGTGCTCCCGGGGGGGGTAATTCACCCCTCAACTTT.

The table lists this clonotype with many counts. This rearrangement joins TRBV5-1 to TRBJ2-1; unclear D gene. V gave up 6 bases and J gave up 8 bases, with 9 bases separating them. CDR3 size: 11 residues. The germline CDR1 and CDR2 sequences are SGHRS and YFSETQ. The chain's CDR3 is CASKGEYEQFF. CDR3 DNA sequence: TGCGCCAGCAAAGGAGAATATGAGCAGTTCTTC.

In its sample, this clonotype was seen many times. The rearrangement uses TRBV29-1 and TRBJ1-1; possible D gene TRBD1, 6 bases. This CDR3 region has 14 residues. V lost 7 bases, J lost 1 base, and 16 bases lay in between. Germline CDR1 reads SQVTM; CDR2 reads ANQGSEA. The CDR3 loop is CSGTRGPTNTEAFF. CDR3 bases: TGCAGCGGGACGCGGGGGCCCACGAACACTGAAGCTTTCTTT.

There are a few counts of this clonotype. The genes are TRBV3-1 and TRBJ2-7, with D perhaps matching TRBD1 or TRBD2 (5 bases each). V lost 1 base to trimming and J lost 5 bases, with 12 bases between them. Germline loops: CDR1 LGHDT, CDR2 YNNKEL (reference sequence). CDR3 length: 14 amino acids. As DNA, the CDR3 is TGTGCCAGCAGCCAAGTGGTAAAGGGACACGAGCAGTACTTC. It yields the protein CASSQVVKGHEQYF.

The table lists this clonotype with many counts. The chain recombines TRBV12-3 or TRBV12-4 with TRBJ2-1; 13 bases agree with TRBD2. V trimming: 2 bases; J trimming: 7 bases; junction bases outside the gene matches: 5. This CDR3 region has 16 residues. The CDR3 protein is CASSLSQLAGGNEQFF. CDR3 nucleotides: TGTGCCAGCAGTTTATCCCAACTAGCGGGGGGGAATGAGCAGTTCTTC.

Comment on this clonotype: It may be a read error: a sequence one base away is much more abundant. V gene TRBV4-1 combines with J gene TRBJ1-3; D ambiguous. The CDR3 covers 13 residues. CDR1 and CDR2 (germline): MGHRA, YSYEKL. The CDR3 reads CASSQYSGKTIYF. As DNA, the CDR3 is TGCGCCAGCAGCCAGTACAGTGGAAAAACCATATATTTT.

The chain employs TRBV29-1 and TRBJ2-2, with D hard to call. V was shortened by 4 bases and J by 0 bases, with 9 bases between the two germline ends. From germline, CDR1 is SQVTM and CDR2 ANQGSEA. CDR3 size: 14 residues. The CDR3 sequence: CSVAAPPNTGELFF. As DNA, the CDR3 is TGCAGCGTTGCAGCTCCACCGAACACCGGGGAGCTGTTTTTT.

The V and J genes are TRBV20-1 and TRBJ1-1; D not resolved. Germline V gene data show CDR1 as DFQATT and CDR2 as SNEGSKA (reference sequence). This CDR3 region has 11 residues. For the CDR3, the DNA is TGCATGGGGATACTGAACACTGAAGCTTTCTTT. Protein sequence: CMGILNTEAFF.

Of note for this clonotype: At one end, the junction sequence differs from germline, possibly due to a read error. The chain couples TRBV7-9 to TRBJ1-6; 7 nucleotides agree with TRBD1. CDR3 length equals 14 residues. CDR1 and CDR2 (germline): SEHNR, FQNEAQ (reference sequence). The CDR3: CASSSGTVNSPLNF. DNA of the CDR3: TGTGCCAGCAGCTCCGGGACAGTCAATTCACCCCTCAACTTT.

This clonotype occurred many times. The chain is built from TRBV20-1 and TRBJ1-2; D is perhaps TRBD1 (5 bases). Trimming left V 1 base short and J 5 bases short, with 17 bases between. There are 15 residues in the CDR3. Germline CDR1 and CDR2: DFQATT and SNEGSKA (reference sequence). In nucleotides, the CDR3 is TGCAGTGCTAGAGGGTCGAGGCGAGGGGAGTATGGCTACACCTTC. Protein sequence: CSARGSRRGEYGYTF.

This clonotype has more than one count but fewer than ten. The rearrangement joins TRBV3-1 to TRBJ2-3; TRBD2 matches at 10 bases. Germline CDR1 LGHDT, CDR2 YNNKEL (reference sequence). This CDR3 is 17 amino acids long. V shed 0 bases and J 0 bases; nucleotides not matched to a gene: 3. As DNA, the CDR3 is TGTGCCAGCAGCCAAGATCCACTAGCGGGAAGCACAGATACGCAGTATTTT. It is translated as CASSQDPLAGSTDTQYF.

This clonotype was seen many times. The CDR3 spells CASRPDRSYGYTF. CDR3 in DNA: TGTGCCAGCAGACCAGACAGGAGCTATGGCTACACCTTC. The V gene is TRBV7-8, the J gene TRBJ1-2, with TRBD1 as a possible D gene (6 bases). The length of the CDR3 is 13 residues. From germline, CDR1 is SGHVS and CDR2 FQNEAQ. The V end was cut by 6 bases, the J end by 4 bases, with 12 bases between. The variable domain in full, completed from reference TRBV7-8 and TRBJ1-2, reads GAGVSQSPRYKVAKRGQDVALRCDPISGHVSLFWYQQALGQGPEFLTYFQNEAQLDKSGLPSDRFFAERPEGSVSTLKIQRTQQEDSAVYLCASRPDRSYGYTFGSGTRLTVV.